These 8 T cell receptor beta chains share one sample of origin, sequenced in a study of shared clonotypes between healthy human individuals. Profiling relied on immunoSEQ multiplex PCR, and the TCRdb table lists in-frame clones only, not all of them. The repertoire has hundreds of thousands of clones, around 73% of them found once; the top ten carry 1.5% to 2%. Sequencing used memory CD4+ T cells sorted from blood. Subset meaning: CD45RA-negative fraction. All receptors derive from a woman in her twenties or thirties in good health.

The chain uses TRBV7-6 and TRBJ2-7; D call uncertain. Germline-derived CDR1 and CDR2 are SGHVS and FNYEAQ. Trimming took 6 bases from V and 0 from J, leaving 15 bases between them. The CDR3 is 15 amino acids. The CDR3 region has the DNA TGTGCCAGCAGTTTCCAGCGTGGATCCTCCTACGAGCAGTACTTC. Its protein is CASSFQRGSSYEQYF.

The CDR3 coding sequence is TGTGCCTGGAGCCGAGCGGGAGTTGGAACAGATACGCAGTATTTT. It codes for CAWSRAGVGTDTQYF. The gene calls are TRBV30 and TRBJ2-3, with 8 bases fitting TRBD2. V was pared by 3 bases and J by 3 bases, with 8 bases of the junction left unmatched. CDR3 length equals 15 residues. From germline, CDR1 is GTSNPN and CDR2 SVGIG (reference sequence).

This clone was seen only a few times. This chain uses TRBV5-1 with TRBJ2-1; 13 bases line up with TRBD2. Germline lookup yields CDR1 SGHRS and CDR2 YFSETQ. The CDR3 runs 17 residues. V dropped 4 bases and J dropped 2; count of bases not matched to a gene: 6. As DNA, the CDR3 is TGCGCCAGCAGCACGGGAGGACTAGCGGGAGCCTACAATGAGCAGTTCTTC. This translates into CASSTGGLAGAYNEQFF. Looking up the rest from reference TRBV5-1 and TRBJ2-1 gives the full variable domain: KAGVTQTPRYLIKTRGQQVTLSCSPISGHRSVSWYQQTPGQGLQFLFEYFSETQRNKGNFPGRFSGRQFSNSRSEMNVSTLELGDSALYLCASSTGGLAGAYNEQFFGPGTRLTVL.

V and J are TRBV6-5 and TRBJ2-7; 8 bases map to TRBD2. Germline assignment: CDR1 MNHEY and CDR2 SVGAGI. The CDR3 contains 15 residues. V lost 5 bases, J lost 4 bases, and 10 bases stayed unmatched. This chain's CDR3 is CASSTQRERKYEQYF. CDR3 DNA: TGTGCCAGCAGTACACAGCGGGAGCGGAAGTACGAGCAGTACTTC.

The chain links TRBV5-1 to TRBJ2-1; TRBD2 is a possible D gene (6 bases). Trimming pared 4 bases from V and 2 bases from J, leaving 13 bases between. The CDR3 is made up of 15 amino acids. Germline loops: CDR1 SGHRS, CDR2 YFSETQ. The CDR3 DNA sequence: TGCGCCAGCAGCACGTTCGGCGGGGCCTACAATGAGCAGTTCTTC. Protein product: CASSTFGGAYNEQFF. The full variable domain, in which reference TRBV5-1 and TRBJ2-1 provide the parts outside the CDR3, is KAGVTQTPRYLIKTRGQQVTLSCSPISGHRSVSWYQQTPGQGLQFLFEYFSETQRNKGNFPGRFSGRQFSNSRSEMNVSTLELGDSALYLCASSTFGGAYNEQFFGPGTRLTVL.

About this clone itself: The identical CDR3 is also encoded by other nucleotide sequences in the sample. V and J are TRBV27 and TRBJ2-2; 10 bases match TRBD1. With 4 bases clipped from V and 3 bases from J, the junction kept 2 bases outside the gene matches. This CDR3 region has 15 residues. Germline CDR1 is MNHEY and CDR2 is SMNVEV (reference sequence). In nucleotides, the CDR3 is TGTGCCAGCAGTTGGGACAGGGGAGACACCGGGGAGCTGTTTTTT. Its translation: CASSWDRGDTGELFF.

The chain has TRBV2 and TRBJ1-5, with TRBD1 matching 7 bases. CDR3 length: 13 residues. V lost 6 bases and J lost 4; bases outside the gene matches: 3. Germline values: CDR1 SNHLY, CDR2 FYNNEI. CDR3 sequence (DNA): TGTGCCAGCAGAGGACAGGAGAATCAGCCCCAGCATTTT. Translated, it gives CASRGQENQPQHF.

This chain connects TRBV27 to TRBJ1-1, with D hard to call. The CDR3 runs 14 residues. V was clipped by 11 bases and J by 1 base, with 17 bases between them. Per the germline V gene, CDR1 is MNHEY and CDR2 is SMNVEV (reference sequence). CDR3 sequence reads: CAAPKPMPNTEAFF. The CDR3 DNA sequence: TGTGCCGCCCCGAAGCCGATGCCGAACACTGAAGCTTTCTTT.